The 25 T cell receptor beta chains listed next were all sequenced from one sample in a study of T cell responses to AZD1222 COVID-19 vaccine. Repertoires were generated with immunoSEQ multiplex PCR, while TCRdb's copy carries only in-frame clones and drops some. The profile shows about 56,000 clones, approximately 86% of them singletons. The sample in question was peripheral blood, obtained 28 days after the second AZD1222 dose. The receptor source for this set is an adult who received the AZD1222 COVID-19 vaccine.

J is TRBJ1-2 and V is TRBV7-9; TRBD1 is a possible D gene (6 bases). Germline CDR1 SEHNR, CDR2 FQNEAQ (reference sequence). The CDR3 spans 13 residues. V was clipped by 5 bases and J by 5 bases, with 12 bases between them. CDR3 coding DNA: TGTGCCAGCAGCCTCACAGGGTTTTATGGCTACACCTTC. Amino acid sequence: CASSLTGFYGYTF. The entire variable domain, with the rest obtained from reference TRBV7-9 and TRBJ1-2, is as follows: DTGVSQNPRHKITKRGQNVTFRCDPISEHNRLYWYRQTLGQGPEFLTYFQNEAQLEKSRLLSDRFSAERPKGSFSTLEIQRTEQGDSAMYLCASSLTGFYGYTFGSGTRLTVV.

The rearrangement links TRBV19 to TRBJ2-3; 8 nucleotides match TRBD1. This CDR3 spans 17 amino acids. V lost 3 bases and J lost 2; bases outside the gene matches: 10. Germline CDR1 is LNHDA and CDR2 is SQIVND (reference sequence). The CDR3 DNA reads TGTGCCAGTAGTATCGATTGGACAGGGACCTTCACAGATACGCAGTATTTT. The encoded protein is CASSIDWTGTFTDTQYF. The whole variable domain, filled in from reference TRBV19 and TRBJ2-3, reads DGGITQSPKYLFRKEGQNVTLSCEQNLNHDAMYWYRQDPGQGLRLIYYSQIVNDFQKGDIAEGYSVSREKKESFPLTVTSAQKNPTAFYLCASSIDWTGTFTDTQYFGPGTRLTVL.

The CDR3 is CASSPEGETQYF. CDR3 nucleotides: TGTGCCAGCAGCCCAGAAGGAGAGACCCAGTACTTC. The rearrangement joins TRBV28 to TRBJ2-5; D is ambiguous. The CDR3 extends over 12 amino acids. Per the germline V gene, CDR1 is MDHEN and CDR2 is SYDVKM. Trimming pared 6 bases from V and 4 bases from J, leaving 9 bases between.

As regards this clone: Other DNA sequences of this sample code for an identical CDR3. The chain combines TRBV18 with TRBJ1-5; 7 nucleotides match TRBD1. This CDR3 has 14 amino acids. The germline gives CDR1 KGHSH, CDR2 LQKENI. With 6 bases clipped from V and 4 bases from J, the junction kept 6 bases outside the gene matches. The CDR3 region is CASSPGTENQPQHF. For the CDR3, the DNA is TGTGCCAGCTCGCCCGGGACAGAAAATCAGCCCCAGCATTTT.

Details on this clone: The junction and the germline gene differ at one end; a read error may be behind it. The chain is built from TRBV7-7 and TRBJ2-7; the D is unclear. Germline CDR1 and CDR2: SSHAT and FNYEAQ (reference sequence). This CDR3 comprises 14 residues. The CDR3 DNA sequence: TGTGCTAGCAGCTCATCTCCGGGCGCCTACGAGCAGTACTTC. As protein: CASSSSPGAYEQYF.

CDR3 region: CASRTNTITEAFF. The CDR3, as DNA: TGCGCCAGCAGGACCAATACTATCACTGAAGCTTTCTTT. The genes are TRBV5-1 and TRBJ1-1, with unresolved D. CDR1 SGHRS and CDR2 YFSETQ come from the germline V gene. V lost 5 bases to trimming and J lost 4 bases, with 12 bases between them. This CDR3 contains 13 residues. Using reference TRBV5-1 and TRBJ1-1 for the parts outside the CDR3, the full variable domain is KAGVTQTPRYLIKTRGQQVTLSCSPISGHRSVSWYQQTPGQGLQFLFEYFSETQRNKGNFPGRFSGRQFSNSRSEMNVSTLELGDSALYLCASRTNTITEAFFGQGTRLTVV.

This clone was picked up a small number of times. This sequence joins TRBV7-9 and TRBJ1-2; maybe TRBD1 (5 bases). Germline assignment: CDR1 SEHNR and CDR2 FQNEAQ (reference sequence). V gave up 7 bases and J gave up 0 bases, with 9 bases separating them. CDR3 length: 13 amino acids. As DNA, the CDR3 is TGTGCCAGCATGGGGGACGCTAACTATGGCTACACCTTC. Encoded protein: CASMGDANYGYTF. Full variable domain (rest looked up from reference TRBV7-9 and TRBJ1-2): DTGVSQNPRHKITKRGQNVTFRCDPISEHNRLYWYRQTLGQGPEFLTYFQNEAQLEKSRLLSDRFSAERPKGSFSTLEIQRTEQGDSAMYLCASMGDANYGYTFGSGTRLTVV.

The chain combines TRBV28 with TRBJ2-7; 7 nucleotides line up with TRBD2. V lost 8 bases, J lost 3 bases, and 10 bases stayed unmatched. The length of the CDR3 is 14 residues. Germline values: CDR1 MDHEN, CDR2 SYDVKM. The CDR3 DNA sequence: TGTGCCAGCTCTTTTGAGCGCGGGGGCTACGAGCAGTACTTC. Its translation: CASSFERGGYEQYF.

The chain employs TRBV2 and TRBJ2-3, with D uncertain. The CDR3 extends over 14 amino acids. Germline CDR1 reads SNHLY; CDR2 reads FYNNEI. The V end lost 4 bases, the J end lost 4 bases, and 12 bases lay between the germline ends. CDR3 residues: CASSVGVWADTQYF. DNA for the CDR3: TGTGCCAGCAGTGTCGGTGTATGGGCAGATACGCAGTATTTT.

The CDR3 DNA sequence: TGTGCCAGCAGCCAAGTTCCGGGACAGGGGGTGTACTATGGCTACACCTTC. It is translated as CASSQVPGQGVYYGYTF. The chain links TRBV3-1 (or the pseudogene TRBV3-2) to TRBJ1-2; TRBD1 matches 11 bases. J gave up 3 bases and V 1 base, and 7 bases lay outside the gene matches. Germline lookup yields CDR1 LGHDT and CDR2 YNNKEL (reference sequence). The CDR3 runs to 17 residues.

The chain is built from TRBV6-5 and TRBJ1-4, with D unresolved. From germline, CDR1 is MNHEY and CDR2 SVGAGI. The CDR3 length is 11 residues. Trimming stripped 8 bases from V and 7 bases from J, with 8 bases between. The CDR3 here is CASGKTEKLFF. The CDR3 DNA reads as TGTGCCAGCGGCAAGACTGAAAAACTGTTTTTT.

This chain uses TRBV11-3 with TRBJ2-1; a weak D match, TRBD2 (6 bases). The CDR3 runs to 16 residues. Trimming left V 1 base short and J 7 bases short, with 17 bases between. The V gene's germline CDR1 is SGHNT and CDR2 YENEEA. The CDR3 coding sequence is TGTGCCAGCAGCTTAGGAGGCAGCGTTGGGGGGAATGAGCAGTTCTTC. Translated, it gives CASSLGGSVGGNEQFF.

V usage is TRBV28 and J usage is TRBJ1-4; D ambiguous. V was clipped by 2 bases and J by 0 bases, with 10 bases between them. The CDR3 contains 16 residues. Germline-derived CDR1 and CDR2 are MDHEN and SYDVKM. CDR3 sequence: CASSLEPQATNEKLFF. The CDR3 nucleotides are TGTGCCAGCAGTTTAGAGCCCCAAGCAACTAATGAAAAACTGTTTTTT.

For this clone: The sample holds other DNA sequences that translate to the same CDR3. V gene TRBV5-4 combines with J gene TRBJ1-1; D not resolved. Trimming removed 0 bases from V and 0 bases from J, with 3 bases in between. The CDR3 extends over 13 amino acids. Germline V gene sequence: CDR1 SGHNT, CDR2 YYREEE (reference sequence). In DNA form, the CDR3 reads TGTGCCAGCAGCTTGGCGGTGAACACTGAAGCTTTCTTT. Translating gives CASSLAVNTEAFF. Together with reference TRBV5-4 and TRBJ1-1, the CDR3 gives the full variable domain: ETGVTQSPTHLIKTRGQQVTLRCSSQSGHNTVSWYQQALGQGPQFIFQYYREEENGRGNFPPRFSGLQFPNYSSELNVNALELDDSALYLCASSLAVNTEAFFGQGTRLTVV.

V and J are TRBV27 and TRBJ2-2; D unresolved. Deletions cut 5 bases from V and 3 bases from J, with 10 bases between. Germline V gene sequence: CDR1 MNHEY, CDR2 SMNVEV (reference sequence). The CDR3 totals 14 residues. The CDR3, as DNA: TGTGCCAGCAGTGCCGCGATGGACACCGGGGAGCTGTTTTTT. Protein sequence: CASSAAMDTGELFF.

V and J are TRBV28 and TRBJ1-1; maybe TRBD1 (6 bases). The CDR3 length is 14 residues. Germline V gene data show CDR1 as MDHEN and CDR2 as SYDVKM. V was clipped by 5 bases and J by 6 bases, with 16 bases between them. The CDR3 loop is CASSDTGPGAEAFF. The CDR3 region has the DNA TGTGCCAGCAGTGATACAGGGCCCGGGGCTGAAGCTTTCTTT.

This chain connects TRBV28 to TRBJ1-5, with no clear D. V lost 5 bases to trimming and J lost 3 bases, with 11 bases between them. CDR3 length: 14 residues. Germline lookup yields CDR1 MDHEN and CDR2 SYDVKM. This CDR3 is CASSLTNFNQPQHF. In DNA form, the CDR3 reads TGTGCCAGCAGTCTGACGAATTTCAATCAGCCCCAGCATTTT.

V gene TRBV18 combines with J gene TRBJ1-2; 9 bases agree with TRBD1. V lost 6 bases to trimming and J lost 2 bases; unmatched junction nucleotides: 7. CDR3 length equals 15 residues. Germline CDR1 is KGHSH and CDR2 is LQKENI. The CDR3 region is CASSLTGGANYGYTF. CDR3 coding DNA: TGTGCCAGCTCCCTAACAGGGGGCGCAAACTATGGCTACACCTTC.

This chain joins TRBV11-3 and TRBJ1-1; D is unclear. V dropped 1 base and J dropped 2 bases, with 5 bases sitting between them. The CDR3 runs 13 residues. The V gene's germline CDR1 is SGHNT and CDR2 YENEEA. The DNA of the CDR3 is TGTGCCAGCAGCTTAGTTAGAAACACTGAAGCTTTCTTT. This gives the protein CASSLVRNTEAFF.

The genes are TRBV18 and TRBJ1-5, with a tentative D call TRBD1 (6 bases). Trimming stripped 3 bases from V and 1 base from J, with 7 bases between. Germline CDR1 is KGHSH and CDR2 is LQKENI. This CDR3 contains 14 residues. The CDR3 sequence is CASSPGQSNQPQHF. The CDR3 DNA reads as TGTGCCAGCTCACCCGGACAGAGCAATCAGCCCCAGCATTTT. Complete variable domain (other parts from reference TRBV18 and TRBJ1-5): NAGVMQNPRHLVRRRGQEARLRCSPMKGHSHVYWYRQLPEEGLKFMVYLQKENIIDESGMPKERFSAEFPKEGPSILRIQQVVRGDSAAYFCASSPGQSNQPQHFGDGTRLSIL.

The CDR3 loop reads CASTEGPATNIQYF. The CDR3 DNA reads as TGTGCCAGTACCGAGGGCCCAGCGACCAACATTCAGTACTTC. The chain joins TRBV19 to TRBJ2-4, with TRBD2 as a possible D gene (5 bases). V dropped 7 bases and J dropped 7 bases, with 17 bases sitting between them. Germline CDR1 is LNHDA and CDR2 is SQIVND (reference sequence). The CDR3 has 14 residues. The full variable domain, completed using reference TRBV19 and TRBJ2-4, is DGGITQSPKYLFRKEGQNVTLSCEQNLNHDAMYWYRQDPGQGLRLIYYSQIVNDFQKGDIAEGYSVSREKKESFPLTVTSAQKNPTAFYLCASTEGPATNIQYFGAGTRLSVL.

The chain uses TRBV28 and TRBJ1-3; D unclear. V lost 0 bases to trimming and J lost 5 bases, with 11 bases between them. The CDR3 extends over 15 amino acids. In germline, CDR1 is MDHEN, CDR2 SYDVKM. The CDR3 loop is CASSLWSVPRNTIYF. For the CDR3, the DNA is TGTGCCAGCAGTTTATGGTCCGTACCCCGAAACACCATATATTTT.

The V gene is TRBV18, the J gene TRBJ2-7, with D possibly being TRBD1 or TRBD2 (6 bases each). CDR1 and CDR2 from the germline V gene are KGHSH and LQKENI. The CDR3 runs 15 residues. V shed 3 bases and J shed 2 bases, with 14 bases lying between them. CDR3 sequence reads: CASSPPGAGPYEQYF. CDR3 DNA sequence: TGTGCCAGCTCACCCCCGGGGGCGGGGCCCTACGAGCAGTACTTC. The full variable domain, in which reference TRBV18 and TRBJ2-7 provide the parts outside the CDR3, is NAGVMQNPRHLVRRRGQEARLRCSPMKGHSHVYWYRQLPEEGLKFMVYLQKENIIDESGMPKERFSAEFPKEGPSILRIQQVVRGDSAAYFCASSPPGAGPYEQYFGPGTRLTVT.

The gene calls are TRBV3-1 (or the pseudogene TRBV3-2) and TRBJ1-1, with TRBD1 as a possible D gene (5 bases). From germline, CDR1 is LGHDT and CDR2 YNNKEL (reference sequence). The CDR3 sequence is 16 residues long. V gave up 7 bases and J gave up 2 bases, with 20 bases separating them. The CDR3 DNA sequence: TGTGCCAGCACCCCTATCGTTGGGGGGAAAAACACTGAAGCTTTCTTT. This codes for CASTPIVGGKNTEAFF.

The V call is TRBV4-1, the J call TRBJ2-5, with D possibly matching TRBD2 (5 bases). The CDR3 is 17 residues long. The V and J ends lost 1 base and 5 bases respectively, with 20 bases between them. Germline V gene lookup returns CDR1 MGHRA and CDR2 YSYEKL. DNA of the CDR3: TGCGCCAGCAGCCAAGGGGATCGTGGGAGCGGTATGGAGACCCAGTACTTC. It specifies CASSQGDRGSGMETQYF.